Given below is one T cell receptor beta chain in context. This CDR3 has 13 residues. Trimming took 2 bases from V and 0 from J, leaving 5 bases between them. Germline CDR1 SQVTM, CDR2 ANQGSEA. Original processing methods: Amplification of reference gene primers was used by the study to estimate nucleated cell counts. Data came from immunoSEQ multiplex PCR; TCRdb stores just in-frame clones and leaves some out. V and J calls and clone size are those listed in that table; D and trimming were worked out from the DNA. The table records around 45,000 clones, 80% to 90% of them present only once. The data were taken from a study of blood T cell repertoires in COVID-19. Study summary: Acute and convalescent COVID-19 specimens originated in the United States, Italy and Spain. PBMCs, B-cell-depleted T cells, or T cells provided the cDNA or gDNA that made up the material.

The sample comprised peripheral blood. This receptor was identified in a human donor in a cohort sampled during active COVID-19. The chain has TRBV29-1 and TRBJ1-3, with D unclear. CDR3 loop: CSVESSSGNTIYF. CDR3 DNA: TGCAGCGTTGAAAGCTCCTCTGGAAACACCATATATTTT.